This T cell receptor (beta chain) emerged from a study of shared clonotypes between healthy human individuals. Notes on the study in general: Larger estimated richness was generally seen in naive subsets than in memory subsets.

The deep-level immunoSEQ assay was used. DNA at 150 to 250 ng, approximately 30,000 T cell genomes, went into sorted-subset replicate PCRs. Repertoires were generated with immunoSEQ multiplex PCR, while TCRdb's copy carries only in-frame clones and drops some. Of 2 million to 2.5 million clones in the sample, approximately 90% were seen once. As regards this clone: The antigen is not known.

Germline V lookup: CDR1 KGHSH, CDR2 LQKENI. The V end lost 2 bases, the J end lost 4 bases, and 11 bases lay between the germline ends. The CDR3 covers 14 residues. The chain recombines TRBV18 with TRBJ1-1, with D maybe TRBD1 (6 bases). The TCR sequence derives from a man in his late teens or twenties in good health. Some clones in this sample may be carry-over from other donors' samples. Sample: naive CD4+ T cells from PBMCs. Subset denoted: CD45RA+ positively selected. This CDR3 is CASSPARGGTEAFF. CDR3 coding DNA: TGTGCCAGCTCACCAGCTAGAGGGGGCACTGAAGCTTTCTTT.